This T cell receptor beta chain is drawn from a study of T cell repertoires in cytomegalovirus infection. TCRdb recomputed calls from the reads with MiXCR, one row per CDR3 protein. In the table there are fewer than 80,000 distinct CDR3 sequences, about 3.8% of which are singletons. This clonotype was seen ten or more times. The TCR was taken from a human donor in good health (CMV status not recorded). Some clones in this sample may be carry-over from other donors' samples. Sequenced: PBMCs.

For the CDR3, the DNA is TGTGCCAGCAGTTACAAGGGTAGGGGCCTCAGCTCCTATAATTCACCCCTCCACTTT. Translating it yields CASSYKGRGLSSYNSPLHF. The genes are TRBV6-6 and TRBJ1-6; weak D call: TRBD1 (5 bases). The germline V gene has CDR1 MNHNY and CDR2 SVGAGI (reference sequence). The CDR3 loop spans 19 amino acids. Trimming stripped 2 bases from V and 0 bases from J, with 17 bases between.